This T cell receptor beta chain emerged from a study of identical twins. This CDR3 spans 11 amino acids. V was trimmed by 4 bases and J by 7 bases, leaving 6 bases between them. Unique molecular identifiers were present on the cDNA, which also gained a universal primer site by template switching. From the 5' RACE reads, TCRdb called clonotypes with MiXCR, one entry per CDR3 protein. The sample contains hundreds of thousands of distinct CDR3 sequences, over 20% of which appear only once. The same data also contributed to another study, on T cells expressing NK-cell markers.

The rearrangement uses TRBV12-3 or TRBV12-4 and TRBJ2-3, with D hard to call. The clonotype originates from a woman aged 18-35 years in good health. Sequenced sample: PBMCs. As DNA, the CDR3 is TGTGCCAGCAGTTCGGTGAATACGCAGTATTTT. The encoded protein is CASSSVNTQYF.